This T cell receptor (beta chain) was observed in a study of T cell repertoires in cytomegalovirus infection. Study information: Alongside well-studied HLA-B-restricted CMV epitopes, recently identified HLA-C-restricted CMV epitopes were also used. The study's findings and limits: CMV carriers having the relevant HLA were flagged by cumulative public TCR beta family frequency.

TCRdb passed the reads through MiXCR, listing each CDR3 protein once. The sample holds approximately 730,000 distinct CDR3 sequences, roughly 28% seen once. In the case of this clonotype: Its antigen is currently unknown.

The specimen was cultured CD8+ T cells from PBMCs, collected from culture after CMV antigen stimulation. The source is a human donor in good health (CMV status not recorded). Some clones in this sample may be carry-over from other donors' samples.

CDR3 sequence reads: CASSLDRTHSSNQPQHF. CDR3 coding DNA: TGTGCCAGCAGTCTCGACAGGACCCACTCCAGCAATCAGCCCCAGCATTTT. The chain couples TRBV12-3 or TRBV12-4 to TRBJ1-5; D may be TRBD1 (6 bases). Trimming left V 5 bases short and J 1 base short, with 18 bases between. The CDR3 spans 17 residues.